These 2 T cell receptor beta chains share one sample of origin, sequenced in a study of blood T cell repertoires in COVID-19. The repertoire was sequenced with immunoSEQ multiplex PCR; TCRdb's copy has only in-frame clones and lacks some. The repertoire holds some 700,000 clones, about 90% seen once, with roughly 0.25% in the top ten. The sequenced sample was peripheral blood. Receptors originate from a woman aged 18-30 years with acute or convalescent COVID-19.

A single count supports this clone. This chain connects TRBV7-9 to TRBJ2-7; the match to TRBD2 covers 9 bases. Per germline, CDR1 SEHNR and CDR2 FQNEAQ (reference sequence). This CDR3 spans 13 amino acids. V lost 9 bases and J lost 4; bases outside the gene matches: 7. Written as DNA, the CDR3 is TGTGCCAGTAGAGCGGGGGGACTTTACGAGCAGTACTTC. Translating it yields CASRAGGLYEQYF.

This clone was seen a few times. This rearrangement joins TRBV7-6 to TRBJ1-5; no firm D call. The CDR3 extends over 17 amino acids. The germline gives CDR1 SGHVS, CDR2 FNYEAQ. Trimming removed 1 base from V and 0 bases from J, with 13 bases in between. CDR3 loop: CASSLETAGYSNQPQHF. CDR3 DNA sequence: TGTGCCAGCAGCTTAGAAACTGCAGGTTATAGCAATCAGCCCCAGCATTTT.